This is a list of T cell receptor beta chains from one sample in a study of cytomegalovirus exposure and HLA in healthy donors. The assay was immunoSEQ multiplex PCR, and TCRdb's table has in-frame clones only and misses some. The profile shows some 250,000 clones, around 87% of them singletons. The sequenced material came from PBMCs. These receptors were taken from a woman aged 18-30 years in good health and CMV-seronegative. Each CDR3 is given with its conserved first and last residue. D genes are given only for firm matches. The size field is filled for only some rows; it gives once, few, many or a size class.

CDR3 protein: CASSFLANEKLFF
CDR3 DNA: TGTGCCAGCAGTTTTCTAGCTAATGAAAAACTGTTTTTT
V gene: TRBV28
clone size: -
D gene: -
J gene: TRBJ1-4

CDR3 protein: CASSVGIRGTGELFF
CDR3 DNA: TGCGCCAGCAGCGTCGGCATCAGGGGTACCGGGGAGCTGTTTTTT
V gene: TRBV5-1
clone size: -
D gene: -
J gene: TRBJ2-2

CDR3 protein: CASSFTEGARTPNTIYF
CDR3 DNA: TGTGCCAGCAGCTTCACGGAAGGGGCGCGAACCCCAAACACCATATATTTT
V gene: TRBV11-2
clone size: -
D gene: -
J gene: TRBJ1-3

CDR3 protein: CASSRGNAREQYF
CDR3 DNA: TGTGCCAGCAGCCGGGGGAACGCGCGCGAGCAGTACTTC
V gene: TRBV28
clone size: -
D gene: -
J gene: TRBJ2-7

CDR3 protein: CASNPDTSGNTIYF
CDR3 DNA: TGTGCCAGTAACCCGGACACCTCTGGAAACACCATATATTTT
V gene: TRBV19
clone size: few
D gene: -
J gene: TRBJ1-3

CDR3 protein: CASSITRNTEAFF
CDR3 DNA: TGCGCCAGCAGTATAACACGGAACACTGAAGCTTTCTTT
V gene: TRBV10-1
clone size: -
D gene: -
J gene: TRBJ1-1

CDR3 protein: CASSLTVTNEKLFF
CDR3 DNA: TGTGCCAGCAGTTTGACAGTAACTAATGAAAAACTGTTTTTT
V gene: TRBV6-5
clone size: -
D gene: -
J gene: TRBJ1-4

CDR3 protein: CASSHQALAGGFPGELFF
CDR3 DNA: TGCGCCAGCAGCCACCAAGCGCTAGCGGGGGGGTTCCCCGGGGAGCTGTTTTTT
V gene: TRBV4-3
clone size: -
D gene: TRBD2
J gene: TRBJ2-2

CDR3 protein: CASSQGLRQGRTEKLFF
CDR3 DNA: TGCGCCAGCAGCCAAGGGCTGAGACAGGGGAGGACTGAAAAACTGTTTTTT
V gene: TRBV4-1
clone size: -
D gene: TRBD1
J gene: TRBJ1-4

CDR3 protein: CAISERLAETKNIQYF
CDR3 DNA: TGTGCCATCAGTGAGCGGCTAGCGGAGACCAAAAACATTCAGTACTTC
V gene: TRBV10-3
clone size: -
D gene: TRBD2
J gene: TRBJ2-4

CDR3 protein: CASSFEASVGLGGYTF
CDR3 DNA: TGTGCCAGCAGCTTTGAGGCGTCGGTTGGGTTGGGTGGCTACACCTTC
V gene: TRBV5-4
clone size: -
D gene: -
J gene: TRBJ1-2

CDR3 protein: CASSLGLVYEQYF
CDR3 DNA: TGCGCCAGCAGCTTGGGGCTAGTCTACGAGCAGTACTTC
V gene: TRBV5-1
clone size: once
D gene: -
J gene: TRBJ2-7

CDR3 protein: CASSLVRQGNTGELFF
CDR3 DNA: TGTGCCAGCAGCTTAGTACGACAGGGGAACACCGGGGAGCTGTTTTTT
V gene: TRBV7-2
clone size: -
D gene: TRBD1
J gene: TRBJ2-2

CDR3 protein: CASSYSIPGGSAFF
CDR3 DNA: TGTGCCAGCAGTTACTCGATTCCAGGGGGGTCGGCTTTCTTT
V gene: TRBV6-5
clone size: -
D gene: TRBD1
J gene: TRBJ1-1

CDR3 protein: CASTRVPWRGETQYF
CDR3 DNA: TGTGCCAGCACCAGAGTACCCTGGCGAGGAGAGACCCAGTACTTC
V gene: TRBV2
clone size: -
D gene: -
J gene: TRBJ2-5

CDR3 protein: CASSQPYRAGANVLTF
CDR3 DNA: TGTGCCAGCAGCCAACCTTACAGGGCTGGGGCCAACGTCCTGACTTTC
V gene: TRBV5-6
clone size: -
D gene: -
J gene: TRBJ2-6